A single T cell receptor beta chain is shown here with its context. The junction had 10 bases not matched to a gene; V was cut back by 6 bases and J by 6 bases. This CDR3 contains 14 residues. Per germline, CDR1 MDHEN and CDR2 SYDVKM. The sample belongs to a study of shared clonotypes between healthy human individuals. Study overall: Each donor's CD4 naive and CD4 memory cells filled three plates apiece, CD8 naive two, and CD8 memory one.

Measured with immunoSEQ multiplex PCR; TCRdb has only the in-frame clones, and not every one. The repertoire holds roughly 2.4 million clones, with around 95% as singletons. The sequence was obtained from a man between 18 and 35 years old in good health. Sequencing was done on a sample of naive CD4+ T cells sorted from blood. The subset was: CD45RA+ positively selected. J is TRBJ1-2 and V is TRBV28; 7 bases are shared with TRBD1. CDR3 loop: CASRPQGGRDGYTF. CDR3 DNA sequence: TGTGCCAGCAGACCTCAGGGGGGGAGGGATGGCTACACCTTC.